This T cell receptor beta chain was identified during a study of T-cell memory formation after mild COVID-19. This clonotype occurred a few times. TCRdb re-called the 5' RACE reads through MiXCR, storing one row per CDR3 protein. The table has fewer than 250,000 distinct CDR3 sequences, roughly 15% seen once. The CDR3 is 15 amino acids. Germline-derived CDR1 and CDR2 are KGHSH and LQKENI. J gave up 8 bases and V 5 bases, and 9 bases lay outside the gene matches. This clonotype was obtained from an adult woman who had mild COVID-19 (a few samples of this study predate the infection). Cell type and time point are not known. The rearrangement uses TRBV18 and TRBJ2-1; 10 nucleotides match TRBD1. The sequenced sample consisted of PBMCs or a T cell subset sorted from them (not recorded which). In DNA, the CDR3 is TGTGCCAGCTCAGCGGGACAGGGGAATTACGATGAGCAGTTCTTC. Protein: CASSAGQGNYDEQFF. The whole variable domain, remainder taken from reference TRBV18 and TRBJ2-1, is NAGVMQNPRHLVRRRGQEARLRCSPMKGHSHVYWYRQLPEEGLKFMVYLQKENIIDESGMPKERFSAEFPKEGPSILRIQQVVRGDSAAYFCASSAGQGNYDEQFFGPGTRLTVL.